The 27 T cell receptor beta chains in this list originate from one sample, sequenced in a study of blood T cell repertoires in COVID-19. Profiling relied on immunoSEQ multiplex PCR, and the TCRdb table lists in-frame clones only, not all of them. The sample holds around 220,000 clones; around 80% are singletons and the top ten take just under 20%. The sample consisted of peripheral blood. These receptors were obtained from a man under 40 with active or convalescent COVID-19.

CDR3 sequence reads: CASSLGGRGLGDTQYF. The CDR3 DNA follows: TGTGCCAGCAGCTTGGGTGGCAGGGGGCTTGGAGATACGCAGTATTTT. The V and J genes are TRBV5-6 and TRBJ2-3, with TRBD1 matching 8 bases. The CDR3 is made up of 16 amino acids. Trimming removed 0 bases from V and 5 bases from J; junction bases left unmatched: 8. Germline CDR1 SGHDT, CDR2 YYEEEE.

CDR3: CASSPFLTGGMETQYF. CDR3 nucleotides: TGCGCCAGCAGCCCTTTTCTTACAGGGGGCATGGAGACCCAGTACTTC. V usage is TRBV5-1 and J usage is TRBJ2-5; the match to TRBD1 covers 9 bases. This CDR3 contains 16 residues. Germline values: CDR1 SGHRS, CDR2 YFSETQ. The V and J ends lost 4 bases and 5 bases, in that order; junction bases with no gene match: 12.

The chain combines TRBV14 with TRBJ1-2, with TRBD1 matching over 8 bases. The V gene's germline CDR1 is SGHDN and CDR2 FVKESK. The CDR3 covers 15 residues. V trimming: 0 bases; J trimming: 5 bases; junction bases outside the gene matches: 5. CDR3 bases: TGTGCCAGCAGCCAAGATTTTGGACAGGGATATGGCTACACCTTC. Translating gives CASSQDFGQGYGYTF.

A note on this clone: One junction end disagrees with the germline gene, perhaps due to a read error. This chain joins TRBV30 and TRBJ2-3; 7 bases agree with TRBD2. Germline CDR1 reads GTSNPN; CDR2 reads SVGIG (reference sequence). CDR3 length: 12 residues. The CDR3 is CAWSAEGRVLHF. The DNA for the CDR3 is TGTGCCTGGAGTGCCGAAGGGAGGGTTCTTCATTTT.

This clone has just a few counts. The chain couples TRBV28 to TRBJ1-6; D is unresolved. Trimming took off 2 bases at V and 3 bases at J, with 14 bases between the two ends. The CDR3 spans 17 residues. Germline-derived CDR1 and CDR2 are MDHEN and SYDVKM. CDR3 DNA sequence: TGTGCCAGCAGTTTAAGGGTTACCGGGGACTATAATTCACCCCTCCACTTT. Translated: CASSLRVTGDYNSPLHF.

This clone was seen once. The chain employs TRBV5-1 and TRBJ2-2, with TRBD1 matching over 9 bases. V was clipped by 4 bases and J by 6 bases; unmatched bases: 4. Germline V CDR1 and CDR2: SGHRS, YFSETQ. The CDR3 consists of 14 residues. Written as DNA, the CDR3 is TGCGCCAGCAGCAAACAGGGGGCGGCCGGGGAGCTGTTTTTT. It specifies CASSKQGAAGELFF.

This chain uses TRBV11-2 with TRBJ2-6; D is undetermined. The CDR3 covers 12 residues. CDR1 and CDR2 from the germline V gene are SGHAT and FQNNGV. Deletions cut 8 bases from V and 3 bases from J, with 5 bases between. The CDR3 DNA sequence: TGTGCCAGCTTCTTTGGGGCCAACGTCCTGACTTTC. This encodes CASFFGANVLTF.

In regard to this clone: This sample includes further DNA sequences coding for the same CDR3. The V gene is TRBV19, the J gene TRBJ2-1; D not resolved. The CDR3 length is 12 residues. Germline V gene data show CDR1 as LNHDA and CDR2 as SQIVND (reference sequence). V was shortened by 1 base and J by 9 bases, with 7 bases between the two germline ends. The CDR3 reads CASSIGGREQFF. The CDR3 DNA sequence: TGTGCCAGTAGTATAGGCGGCCGTGAGCAGTTCTTC.

The genes are TRBV5-1 and TRBJ1-4; 8 bases align to TRBD1. Germline CDR1 is SGHRS and CDR2 is YFSETQ. The CDR3 totals 14 residues. J lost 2 bases, V lost 3 bases, and 0 bases had no gene match. The CDR3 sequence: CASSWTGTNEKLFF. CDR3 DNA sequence: TGCGCCAGCAGCTGGACAGGGACTAATGAAAAACTGTTTTTT.

This clone has just one count. The chain joins TRBV5-1 to TRBJ2-7; weak D call: TRBD2 (6 bases). Looked up from germline, CDR1 is SGHRS and CDR2 is YFSETQ. This CDR3 region has 14 residues. V gave up 3 bases and J gave up 7 bases, with 17 bases separating them. In DNA form, the CDR3 reads TGCGCCAGCAGCTCAAACAGTCCGGGGGTGGAGCAGTACTTC. It translates to CASSSNSPGVEQYF.

The gene calls are TRBV9 and TRBJ2-5; 7 nucleotides align to TRBD1. Trimming at V came to 4 bases and at J to 5 bases, leaving 5 bases not matched to a gene. The CDR3 spans 13 residues. The germline V gene encodes CDR1 SGDLS and CDR2 YYNGEE. For the CDR3, the DNA is TGTGCCAGCAGCAAGACAGGGTTGGAGACCCAGTACTTC. It specifies CASSKTGLETQYF.

This rearrangement joins TRBV28 to TRBJ1-2, with D possibly TRBD1 on 6 matching bases. The ends were cut back, 1 base at V and 7 bases at J, with 13 bases in the middle. This CDR3 is 14 amino acids long. Germline V CDR1 and CDR2: MDHEN, SYDVKM. The CDR3 coding sequence is TGTGCCAGCAGTTTATTCGGGGGGGCGGGTGGCTACACCTTC. It specifies CASSLFGGAGGYTF.

The J gene is TRBJ2-1, the V gene TRBV4-1; D not certain. The germline gives CDR1 MGHRA, CDR2 YSYEKL. The CDR3 has 15 residues. V lost 0 bases to trimming and J lost 0 bases, with 6 bases between them. The CDR3 loop reads CASSQDSSSYNEQFF. Written as DNA, the CDR3 is TGCGCCAGCAGCCAAGACTCTAGCTCCTACAATGAGCAGTTCTTC.

The gene calls are TRBV10-2 and TRBJ1-4; the D gene is possibly TRBD1 (5 bases). The CDR3 is 14 residues long. Germline loops: CDR1 WSHSY, CDR2 SAAADI. Trimming removed 10 bases from V and 7 bases from J, with 19 bases in between. The CDR3 loop is CATKVGGVSEKLFF. The CDR3, as DNA: TGCGCCACCAAGGTCGGAGGGGTCAGTGAAAAACTGTTTTTT.

The rearrangement uses TRBV11-2 and TRBJ1-6, with 9 bases lining up with TRBD1. V was clipped by 5 bases and J by 5 bases; unmatched bases: 7. CDR3 length: 16 amino acids. Germline CDR1 SGHAT, CDR2 FQNNGV. CDR3 region: CASSLTGGWDNSPLHF. CDR3 bases: TGTGCCAGCAGCCTAACAGGGGGCTGGGATAATTCACCCCTCCACTTT.

This chain links TRBV12-3 or TRBV12-4 with TRBJ2-1, with TRBD2 as a possible D gene (5 bases). The CDR3 spans 13 residues. Trimming took 4 bases from V and 4 from J, leaving 8 bases between them. The CDR3 here is CASSSIAYNEQFF. The CDR3 bases are TGTGCCAGCAGTTCAATAGCGTACAATGAGCAGTTCTTC.

A note on this clone: The same CDR3 is also encoded by other DNA sequences in this sample. V and J are TRBV4-3 and TRBJ1-1; no firm D call. CDR1 and CDR2 (germline): LGHNA, YSLEER. V was pared by 0 bases and J by 4 bases, with 6 bases between. CDR3 size: 13 residues. For the CDR3, the DNA is TGCGCCAGCAGCCAAGATAGCGGCACTGAAGCTTTCTTT. It codes for CASSQDSGTEAFF.

This chain joins TRBV5-5 and TRBJ1-1; D remains ambiguous. The germline V gene encodes CDR1 SGHKS and CDR2 YYEKEE (reference sequence). V was shortened by 4 bases and J by 0 bases, with 4 bases between the two germline ends. CDR3 size: 12 residues. The CDR3 DNA reads as TGTGCCAGCAGCCCAATGAACACTGAAGCTTTCTTT. This encodes CASSPMNTEAFF. Together with reference TRBV5-5 and TRBJ1-1, the CDR3 gives the full variable domain: DAGVTQSPTHLIKTRGQQVTLRCSPISGHKSVSWYQQVLGQGPQFIFQYYEKEERGRGNFPDRFSARQFPNYSSELNVNALLLGDSALYLCASSPMNTEAFFGQGTRLTVV.

The rearrangement links TRBV7-2 to TRBJ2-2; the match to TRBD1 covers 7 bases. This CDR3 region has 16 residues. Germline CDR1 SGHTA, CDR2 FQGNSA. V trimming: 5 bases; J trimming: 2 bases; junction bases outside the gene matches: 8. The CDR3 here is CASSRRGQKNTGELFF. CDR3 in DNA: TGTGCCAGCAGCCGCCGGGGACAGAAAAACACCGGGGAGCTGTTTTTT.

The J gene is TRBJ2-7, the V gene TRBV27; D is unresolved. The CDR3 totals 15 residues. The ends were cut back, 1 base at V and 7 bases at J, with 17 bases in the middle. CDR1 is MNHEY and CDR2 is SMNVEV in the germline V gene (reference sequence). The CDR3 nucleotides are TGTGCCAGCAGTTTATTACGTACTACGCTCGGTGAGCAGTACTTC. It encodes CASSLLRTTLGEQYF.

As regards this clone: The same CDR3 is also encoded by other DNA sequences in this sample. The chain couples TRBV7-9 to TRBJ1-1; D is undetermined. CDR3 length: 13 residues. The germline V gene encodes CDR1 SEHNR and CDR2 FQNEAQ (reference sequence). Trimming left V 3 bases short and J 3 bases short, with 8 bases between. The CDR3 DNA reads TGTGCCAGCAGCTTTTCGGCGGACACTGAAGCTTTCTTT. This encodes CASSFSADTEAFF.

The CDR3 region has the DNA TGCGCCAGCAGCCCAGCGGGAGCCAGGGCCGAGCAGTACTTC. Translated, it gives CASSPAGARAEQYF. The chain has TRBV5-1 and TRBJ2-7; 8 bases align to TRBD2. CDR1 is SGHRS and CDR2 is YFSETQ in the germline V gene. The V gene end was trimmed by 4 bases and the J gene end by 6 bases; junction bases not matched to a gene: 9. The length of the CDR3 is 14 residues.

The CDR3 nucleotides are TGTGCCAGCAGCGTACAGGGGGGTATCACTGAAGCTTTCTTT. Protein sequence: CASSVQGGITEAFF. The chain joins TRBV9 to TRBJ1-1; 7 nucleotides agree with TRBD1. Trimming removed 1 base from V and 4 bases from J; junction bases left unmatched: 4. Germline V CDR1 and CDR2: SGDLS, YYNGEE. The CDR3 covers 14 residues. The full variable domain, in which reference TRBV9 and TRBJ1-1 provide the parts outside the CDR3, is DSGVTQTPKHLITATGQRVTLRCSPRSGDLSVYWYQQSLDQGLQFLIQYYNGEERAKGNILERFSAQQFPDLHSELNLSSLELGDSALYFCASSVQGGITEAFFGQGTRLTVV.

This chain uses TRBV5-4 with TRBJ2-3; possible D gene TRBD2, 5 bases. Germline V gene sequence: CDR1 SGHNT, CDR2 YYREEE (reference sequence). V was pared by 5 bases and J by 0 bases, with 13 bases between. The CDR3 covers 15 residues. CDR3 DNA: TGTGCCAGCAGTTATAGCGCAGCGAGCACAGATACGCAGTATTTT. Protein: CASSYSAASTDTQYF. The full variable domain, completed using reference TRBV5-4 and TRBJ2-3, is ETGVTQSPTHLIKTRGQQVTLRCSSQSGHNTVSWYQQALGQGPQFIFQYYREEENGRGNFPPRFSGLQFPNYSSELNVNALELDDSALYLCASSYSAASTDTQYFGPGTRLTVL.

The chain is built from TRBV19 and TRBJ2-5, with a possible D match to TRBD1 (6 bases). The CDR3 length is 15 residues. V lost 7 bases and J lost 5, with 20 bases in between. Germline V gene data show CDR1 as LNHDA and CDR2 as SQIVND (reference sequence). Here the CDR3 DNA reads TGTGCCAGTAAGGTGGGGGCCAGTGTTTGGGAGACCCAGTACTTC. It is translated as CASKVGASVWETQYF.

The chain employs TRBV19 and TRBJ2-7; D call uncertain. CDR1 LNHDA and CDR2 SQIVND come from the germline V gene (reference sequence). The CDR3 is made up of 12 amino acids. V was clipped by 3 bases and J by 1 base, with 4 bases between them. CDR3 bases: TGTGCCAGTAGTATCAATTCCTACGAGCAGTACTTC. Amino acids: CASSINSYEQYF.

The rearrangement uses TRBV12-3 or TRBV12-4 and TRBJ2-3, with D possibly being TRBD1 (5 bases). The V and J ends lost 6 bases and 5 bases respectively, with 12 bases between them. The CDR3 is 13 amino acids. This CDR3 reads CASSHPDRDTQYF. CDR3 nucleotides: TGTGCCAGCAGCCACCCAGACAGAGATACGCAGTATTTT.